Included here is one T cell receptor beta chain sequence, with context. What it binds is not known. The data were obtained in a study of OX40 agonist ivuxolimab in advanced cancers. Whole-study context: Patients were dosed intravenously with ivuxolimab at 0.01 to 10 mg/kg every 2 weeks. Among those treated, three patients had partial responses, one with hepatocellular carcinoma and two with cutaneous melanoma.

Study-wide results and limits: Low normalized T-cell clonal expansion was also seen in some nonresponders.

The assay was immunoSEQ multiplex PCR, and TCRdb's table has in-frame clones only and misses some. This sample has 55,000 to 70,000 clones; over 80% occur once, and the top ten carry about a tenth. This CDR3 is 15 amino acids long. The germline gives CDR1 MNHEY, CDR2 SVGAGI. Trimming left V 0 bases short and J 1 base short, with 7 bases between. The rearrangement joins TRBV6-5 to TRBJ1-5; D remains unclear. Source: CD4+ or CD8+ T cells sorted from blood, taken in a trial of the OX40 agonist ivuxolimab. The sequence derives from an adult with an advanced solid tumor such as melanoma, head and neck, liver or kidney cancer. CDR3 protein: CASSYSRGSNQPQHF. CDR3 sequence (DNA): TGTGCCAGCAGTTACTCCAGAGGGAGCAATCAGCCCCAGCATTTT.